The T cell receptor (beta chain) under discussion was sequenced for a study of T-cell memory formation after mild COVID-19. Study results and caveats: Later expanders leaned toward CD4+, whereas clones contracting from day 15 to 85 were balanced CD4/CD8. Pre-infection memory harbored some responding clones, suggesting cross-reactive memory joined.

In this sample, this clonotype turned up a few times. Antigen specificity is unknown. The CDR3 has 16 amino acids. V trimming: 0 bases; J trimming: 3 bases; junction bases outside the gene matches: 2. Germline values: CDR1 LGHNA, CDR2 YSLEER. Barcoded TCR alpha and TCR beta cDNA libraries with UMIs came from 5'RACE using constant-segment primers. TCRdb reanalysed the 5' RACE reads using MiXCR and keeps one entry per CDR3 protein. Of over 250,000 distinct CDR3 sequences listed, 15% to 20% are singletons. The source is a man aged 18 to 29 who had mild COVID-19 (a few samples of this study predate the infection). Cell type and time point are not known. The chain is built from TRBV4-3 and TRBJ2-3; 11 bases match TRBD2. The source material was PBMCs or a T cell subset sorted from them (not recorded which). In nucleotides, the CDR3 is TGCGCCAGCAGCCAAGAACGACTAGCGGGGACAGATACGCAGTATTTT. It yields the protein CASSQERLAGTDTQYF.